The entry below gives a single T cell receptor (beta chain) sequence along with its context. Its antigen is not known. This record belongs to a study of CXCR3-negative and CXCR3-positive naive CD8 T cells. The study's findings and limits: In CXCR3-positive naive cells, the TRB CDR3s were more hydrophobic than in CXCR3-negative naive cells.

Each TRB cDNA library was prepared by 5' RACE (with UMI labels). TCRdb reanalyzed the 5' RACE reads and collapses them to one entry per CDR3 protein, without DNA. The data show about 150,000 distinct CDR3 sequences, and the top ten clones hold approximately 0.5%. The CDR3 is made up of 19 amino acids. The sequence was obtained from a human donor in good health. Some clones in this sample may be carry-over from other donors' samples. The material sequenced was naive CXCR3+ CD8+ T cells from blood. The subset is: CD45RO-CCR7+CD27+CD95- naive CD8+ T cells expressing CXCR3 (TNR3+). V is TRBV12-3 or TRBV12-4 and J is TRBJ2-7; TCRdb returns TRBD2, unconfirmable since there is no DNA. The CDR3 region is CASTLPINGYRGGDYEQYF.